This paragraph covers one T cell receptor (beta chain) sequence. V lost 7 bases and J 4 bases, leaving 17 bases between the germline ends. Germline assignment: CDR1 LNHDA and CDR2 SQIVND (reference sequence). CDR3 length equals 15 residues. These data are taken from a study of blood T cell repertoires in COVID-19. Study overall: Whether acute or convalescent, the COVID-19 samples came from the United States, Italy and Spain. From T cells, B-cell-depleted T cells, or PBMCs came the material, which was cDNA or gDNA.

As handled by the study authors: Nucleated cell number was recorded as an estimate derived from reference gene primer amplification. The table came from immunoSEQ multiplex PCR; TCRdb's copy has only in-frame clones and leaves some out. That table gives V, J and clone size, and the DNA gave D and trimming. Among roughly 41,000 clones listed, 88% were seen once. What was sequenced was peripheral blood. This chain links TRBV19 with TRBJ1-5; D is undetermined. The TCR originated in a human donor in a cohort sampled during active COVID-19. CDR3 loop: CASKEGISQNQPQHF. The CDR3 bases are TGTGCCAGTAAGGAGGGAATTTCCCAAAATCAGCCCCAGCATTTT.